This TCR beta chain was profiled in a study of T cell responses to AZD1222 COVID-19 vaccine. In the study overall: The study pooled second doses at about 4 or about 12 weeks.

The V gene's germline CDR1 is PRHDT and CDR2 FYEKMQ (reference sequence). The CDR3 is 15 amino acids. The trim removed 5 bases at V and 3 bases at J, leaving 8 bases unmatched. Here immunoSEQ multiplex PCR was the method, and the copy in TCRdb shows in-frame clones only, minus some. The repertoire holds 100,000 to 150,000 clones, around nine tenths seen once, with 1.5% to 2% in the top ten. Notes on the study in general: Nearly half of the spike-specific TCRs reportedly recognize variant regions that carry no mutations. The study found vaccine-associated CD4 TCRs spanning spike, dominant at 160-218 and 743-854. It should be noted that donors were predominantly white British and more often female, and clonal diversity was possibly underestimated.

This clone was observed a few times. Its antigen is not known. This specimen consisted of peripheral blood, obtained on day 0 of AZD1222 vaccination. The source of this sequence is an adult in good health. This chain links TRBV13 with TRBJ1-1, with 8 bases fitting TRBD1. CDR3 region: CASSGVRDRHTEAFF. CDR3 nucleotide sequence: TGTGCCAGCAGCGGAGTCCGGGACAGGCACACTGAAGCTTTCTTT.